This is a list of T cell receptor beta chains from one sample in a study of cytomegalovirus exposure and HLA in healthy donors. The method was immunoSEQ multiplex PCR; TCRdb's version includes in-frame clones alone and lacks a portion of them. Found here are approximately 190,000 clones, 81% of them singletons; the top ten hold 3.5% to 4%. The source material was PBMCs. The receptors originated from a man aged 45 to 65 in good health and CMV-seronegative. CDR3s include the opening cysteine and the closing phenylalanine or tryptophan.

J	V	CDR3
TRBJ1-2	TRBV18	CASSQPGQGNYGYTF
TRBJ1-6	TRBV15	CATSRDRVRNSPLHF
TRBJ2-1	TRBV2	CASSESGLEQFF
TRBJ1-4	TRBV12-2	CRFRGARTNEKLFF
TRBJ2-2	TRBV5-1	CASSFIVGELFF
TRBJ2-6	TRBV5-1	CASSVTDHSGANVLTF
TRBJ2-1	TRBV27	CASSPTAPTRPYYNEQFF
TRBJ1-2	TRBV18	CASSQGAKDYGYTF
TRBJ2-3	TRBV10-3	CAISESKNGRVLPDTQYF
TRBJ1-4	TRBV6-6	CATQGHATNEKLFF
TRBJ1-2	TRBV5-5	CASSPRTETYYGYTF
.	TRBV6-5	CASSYSGQGSYEQYF
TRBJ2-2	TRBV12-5	CASGLAHIPLLRGRDTGELFF